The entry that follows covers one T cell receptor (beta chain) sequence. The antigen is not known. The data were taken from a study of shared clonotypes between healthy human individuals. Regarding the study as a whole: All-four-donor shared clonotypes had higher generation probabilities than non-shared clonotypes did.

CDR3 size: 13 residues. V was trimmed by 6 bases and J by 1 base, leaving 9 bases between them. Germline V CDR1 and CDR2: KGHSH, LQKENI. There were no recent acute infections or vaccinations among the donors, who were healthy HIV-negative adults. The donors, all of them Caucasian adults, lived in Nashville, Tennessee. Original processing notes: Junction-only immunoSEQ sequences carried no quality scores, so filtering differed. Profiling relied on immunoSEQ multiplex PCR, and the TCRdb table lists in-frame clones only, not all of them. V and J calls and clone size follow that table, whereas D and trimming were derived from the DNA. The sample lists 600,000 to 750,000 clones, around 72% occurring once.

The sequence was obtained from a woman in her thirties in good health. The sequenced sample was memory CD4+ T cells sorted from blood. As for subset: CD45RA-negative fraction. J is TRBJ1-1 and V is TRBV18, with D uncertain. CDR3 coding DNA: TGTGCCAGCTCTCACAGTGGGAACACTGAAGCTTTCTTT. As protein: CASSHSGNTEAFF.